Below are 20 T cell receptor beta chains sequenced from a single sample in a study of post-analysis software for immune sequencing data (dated by TCRdb to 2013 to 2016). General conclusions and limits of the study: Four to six TRBV segments, including TRBV5-6, TRBV5-1 and TRBV20-1, were significantly more frequent in patients than controls.

No antigen has been identified for these receptors. Library preparation used PCR. Reads for this sample came from an Illumina HiSeq 2500. To reduce PCR and sequencing biases, unique molecular identifiers were built into the TCR beta cDNA libraries. TCRdb cleaned the public reads at Q25 with fastp, built clones with MiXCR and kept in-frame beta chains. Rows merge per CDR3 protein into single entries with the most common DNA and genes. The sample includes about 430,000 distinct CDR3 sequences, with approximately 37% observed a single time. The ten largest clones capture less than 10% of the sample. The specimen was blood. The receptors shown here come from a girl aged 2 to 10 with multiple sclerosis.

The chain uses TRBV27 and TRBJ2-5; D ambiguous. CDR3 length: 13 amino acids. CDR1 is MNHEY, CDR2 SMNVEV, per germline (reference sequence). Between the trimmed V and J ends, which lost 6 bases and 2 bases, there was a span of 10 bases. In DNA, the CDR3 is TGTGCCAGCAGCAATAGCAGGCAAGAGACCCAGTACTTC. Residues: CASSNSRQETQYF.

The chain couples TRBV20-1 to TRBJ2-7, with 7 bases that match TRBD1. The V and J ends lost 3 bases and 1 base, in that order; junction bases with no gene match: 12. CDR1 DFQATT and CDR2 SNEGSKA come from the germline V gene (reference sequence). This CDR3 comprises 16 residues. CDR3: CSASSFRDSGSYEQYF. CDR3 sequence (DNA): TGCAGTGCTAGCTCCTTCCGGGACAGTGGGTCCTACGAGCAGTACTTC.

This clonotype was counted a few times. The V gene is TRBV10-3, the J gene TRBJ1-5; D gene uncertain. The CDR3 covers 14 residues. The V gene's germline CDR1 is ENHRY and CDR2 SYGVKD. V lost 3 bases to trimming and J lost 3 bases, with 9 bases between them. The CDR3 nucleotides read TGTGCCATCAGTGAAGGAGCGCCCAATCAGCCCCAGCATTTT. Amino acid sequence: CAISEGAPNQPQHF.

This clonotype showed up many times. The V and J genes are TRBV12-3 or TRBV12-4 and TRBJ1-1; a possible D gene is TRBD1 (5 bases). V was shortened by 6 bases and J by 6 bases, with 20 bases between the two germline ends. The CDR3 contains 15 residues. The CDR3 protein is CASRPLGTRRPEAFF. CDR3 in DNA: TGTGCCAGCAGACCCCTGGGGACTCGGAGACCTGAAGCTTTCTTT.

This clonotype occurred once. V is TRBV27 and J is TRBJ2-7; TRBD2 matches at 7 bases. The V and J ends lost 3 bases and 2 bases, in that order; junction bases with no gene match: 7. CDR3 length equals 15 residues. The V gene's germline CDR1 is MNHEY and CDR2 SMNVEV (reference sequence). Written as DNA, the CDR3 is TGTGCCAGCAGTTTGGGAGCGGGATGGCCCTACGAGCAGTACTTC. Its translation: CASSLGAGWPYEQYF.

The CDR3 reads CASSQRGGWDYNEQFF. CDR3 in DNA: TGTGCCAGCAGCCAAAGGGGTGGATGGGACTACAATGAGCAGTTCTTC. The chain uses TRBV7-3 and TRBJ2-1, with D possibly matching TRBD1 (5 bases). The germline gives CDR1 SGHTA, CDR2 FQGTGA. V lost 5 bases and J lost 3, with 17 bases in between. The CDR3 sequence is 16 residues long.

This chain uses TRBV4-2 with TRBJ1-5; 8 bases match TRBD1. The V segment lost 4 bases and the J segment 6 bases; nucleotides outside the gene matches: 11. From germline, CDR1 is LGHNA and CDR2 YNFKEQ. The CDR3 totals 16 residues. CDR3 DNA: TGTGCCAGCAGCCGCCTTGCAGGGGGCCGGGTTCAGCCCCAGCATTTT. Amino acids: CASSRLAGGRVQPQHF.

Comments on this clonotype: One end of the junction varies from germline; a read error may be responsible. This chain joins TRBV20-1 and TRBJ2-5; the match to TRBD2 covers 9 bases. The tail of the sequence fits TRBJ2-7 better, so the J call may be wrong. The germline V gene encodes CDR1 DFQATT and CDR2 SNEGSKA (reference sequence). This CDR3 is 14 amino acids long. CDR3 sequence reads: CSVRDLAGNYEQYF. CDR3 nucleotide sequence: TGCAGTGTTAGAGATCTAGCGGGAAACTACGAGCAGTACTTC.

The table lists this clonotype with a few counts. The rearrangement joins TRBV6-1 to TRBJ1-1, with D perhaps matching TRBD1 (5 bases). There are 15 residues in the CDR3. Germline values: CDR1 MNHNS, CDR2 SASEGT. Deletions cut 8 bases from V and 0 bases from J, with 16 bases between. The CDR3 sequence is CASLEQVSLNTEAFF. The CDR3 DNA reads as TGTGCCAGCCTAGAACAGGTCAGCTTGAACACTGAAGCTTTCTTT.

V usage is TRBV7-6 and J usage is TRBJ2-1; TRBD2 is a possible D gene (5 bases). Germline CDR1 and CDR2: SGHVS and FNYEAQ. Deletions cut 1 base from V and 4 bases from J, with 14 bases between. This CDR3 comprises 16 residues. The CDR3 reads CASSLGFGLSYNEQFF. The CDR3 DNA is TGTGCCAGCAGCTTAGGTTTCGGACTTTCTTACAATGAGCAGTTCTTC.

This clonotype came up many times. The rearrangement uses TRBV28 and TRBJ2-7, with 8 bases identical to TRBD1. The trim removed 6 bases at V and 2 bases at J, leaving 9 bases unmatched. This CDR3 is built from 15 residues. Germline assignment: CDR1 MDHEN and CDR2 SYDVKM. The CDR3 region has the DNA TGTGCCAGCAGCGACAGGGGCGGTTGGACCTACGAGCAGTACTTC. Its protein is CASSDRGGWTYEQYF.

This clonotype turned up a few times. J is TRBJ1-1 and V is TRBV11-2; unclear D gene. The V end lost 5 bases, the J end lost 0 bases, and 10 bases lay between the germline ends. Germline V gene sequence: CDR1 SGHAT, CDR2 FQNNGV. CDR3 length: 14 amino acids. The CDR3 protein is CASSPGWMNTEAFF. The CDR3 bases are TGTGCCAGCAGCCCGGGGTGGATGAACACTGAAGCTTTCTTT.

The table lists this clonotype with a few counts. The chain joins TRBV10-3 to TRBJ2-7; a possible D gene is TRBD1 (6 bases). Per germline, CDR1 ENHRY and CDR2 SYGVKD. The CDR3 loop spans 13 amino acids. Trimming shortened V by 7 bases and J by 6 bases, and 16 bases separated the two germline ends. CDR3 protein: CAIKGVIWSEQYF. CDR3 DNA sequence: TGTGCCATCAAGGGGGTTATCTGGAGCGAGCAGTACTTC.

The rearrangement uses TRBV12-3 or TRBV12-4 and TRBJ2-4; 9 bases match TRBD1. The V and J ends lost 4 bases and 5 bases, in that order; junction bases with no gene match: 3. The CDR3 is made up of 14 amino acids. The CDR3 sequence: CASSSQGAENIQYF. In nucleotides, the CDR3 is TGTGCCAGCAGTTCACAGGGGGCGGAAAACATTCAGTACTTC.

The chain uses TRBV7-2 and TRBJ2-3, with D tentatively TRBD2 (6 bases). This CDR3 is 18 amino acids long. V gave up 4 bases and J gave up 4 bases, with 24 bases separating them. CDR1 SGHTA and CDR2 FQGNSA come from the germline V gene. CDR3 sequence reads: CASSSTWVGGISPDTQYF. The CDR3 region has the DNA TGTGCCAGCAGCTCCACCTGGGTTGGCGGGATCTCCCCAGATACGCAGTATTTT.

This clonotype occurred once. This chain connects TRBV4-1 to TRBJ2-1; 10 nucleotides agree with TRBD2. After removal of 3 bases from V and 3 bases from J, the junction contained 11 bases not matched to a gene. The germline gives CDR1 MGHRA, CDR2 YSYEKL. CDR3 length equals 18 residues. The CDR3 nucleotides are TGCGCCAGCAGCCAGAGCAGCGCCGGGACTAGCGTCTACAATGAGCAGTTCTTC. It encodes CASSQSSAGTSVYNEQFF.

The chain couples TRBV7-6 to TRBJ2-1; no clear D. The DNA end favors TRBJ2-7, so the J call may be wrong. CDR3 length: 13 residues. Per germline, CDR1 SGHVS and CDR2 FNYEAQ. CDR3 region: CASSLAEHNEQYF. DNA of the CDR3: TGTGCCAGCAGCTTAGCAGAGCACAATGAGCAGTACTTC.

V and J are TRBV4-3 and TRBJ1-5, with a possible D match to TRBD1 (5 bases). The germline CDR1 and CDR2 sequences are LGHNA and YSLEER. The CDR3 loop spans 17 amino acids. The germline V and J ends were trimmed by 0 bases and 1 base, with 13 bases remaining between them. Here the CDR3 reads CASSQDRAGLSNQPQHF. The DNA for the CDR3 is TGCGCCAGCAGCCAAGATAGGGCAGGGTTAAGCAATCAGCCCCAGCATTTT.

The J gene is TRBJ2-1, the V gene TRBV24-1; 8 nucleotides align to TRBD1. The CDR3 is 14 amino acids. The junction had 6 bases not matched to a gene; V was cut back by 4 bases and J by 8 bases. Germline V lookup: CDR1 KGHDR, CDR2 SFDVKD. CDR3 bases: TGTGCCACCAGTGACACCGGACAGGGCGATGAGCAGTTCTTC. It codes for CATSDTGQGDEQFF.

This chain uses TRBV5-6 with TRBJ1-2, with 10 bases matching TRBD1. The junction had 5 bases not matched to a gene; V was cut back by 1 base and J by 5 bases. The germline gives CDR1 SGHDT, CDR2 YYEEEE. This CDR3 spans 15 amino acids. The DNA for the CDR3 is TGTGCCAGCAGCTTGATAGACAGGGGGCTTTATGGCTACACCTTC. It specifies CASSLIDRGLYGYTF.